These 8 T cell receptor beta chains came from one sample sequenced in a study of shared T cell receptors in the human thymus. Only in-frame clones appear in the TCRdb table, and some are missing; sequencing was by immunoSEQ multiplex PCR. The sample carries some 760,000 clones, approximately 85% recorded once. These data also formed part of another study, on human thymus T cells.

Material: thymocytes. Source of these receptors: a girl in the first two years of life with a congenital heart defect.

The chain employs TRBV4-2 and TRBJ2-3; D not resolved. The V end was cut by 0 bases, the J end by 9 bases, with 13 bases between. CDR1 is LGHNA and CDR2 is YNFKEQ in the germline V gene. The CDR3 extends over 14 amino acids. CDR3 DNA: TGTGCCAGCAGCCAAGAATCCCAGCGCTCAACGCAGTATTTT. This translates into CASSQESQRSTQYF.

The chain is built from TRBV2 and TRBJ2-1; TRBD2 matches at 15 bases. V dropped 6 bases and J dropped 1; count of bases not matched to a gene: 10. Germline values: CDR1 SNHLY, CDR2 FYNNEI. This CDR3 contains 19 residues. CDR3 amino acids: CASSGGTSGGLPSYNEQFF. DNA of the CDR3: TGTGCCAGCAGCGGAGGGACTAGCGGGGGGCTCCCTTCCTACAATGAGCAGTTCTTC.

The chain has TRBV9 and TRBJ2-6; 7 bases match TRBD2. With V trimmed by 4 bases and J by 2 bases, 12 bases remained unmatched. This CDR3 has 18 amino acids. Germline CDR1 is SGDLS and CDR2 is YYNGEE. The chain's CDR3 is CASSTRMGGFPGANVLTF. In nucleotides, the CDR3 is TGTGCCAGCAGCACCCGCATGGGGGGGTTCCCTGGGGCCAACGTCCTGACTTTC.

The sample holds one count of this clone. V and J are TRBV19 and TRBJ2-7, with D maybe TRBD1 (5 bases). With 4 bases removed from V and 2 bases from J, the gap between germline ends came to 12 bases. The CDR3 length is 14 residues. Germline lookup yields CDR1 LNHDA and CDR2 SQIVND (reference sequence). The CDR3, as DNA: TGTGCCAGTAGTACAGGGTTTCGACCCTACGAGCAGTACTTC. Encoded protein: CASSTGFRPYEQYF.

The rearrangement links TRBV7-2 to TRBJ2-1; maybe TRBD2 (6 bases). CDR3 size: 17 residues. Germline loops: CDR1 SGHTA, CDR2 FQGNSA. Trimming cost V 4 bases and J 1 base, with 17 bases left between them. CDR3 loop: CASSSQEAGSSYNEQFF. CDR3 in DNA: TGTGCCAGCAGCTCCCAGGAGGCGGGGAGTTCCTACAATGAGCAGTTCTTC.

This rearrangement joins TRBV5-8 to TRBJ2-7; weak D call: TRBD1 (5 bases). Germline V gene data show CDR1 as SGHTS and CDR2 as YDEGEE. The CDR3 covers 16 residues. Trimming left V 0 bases short and J 0 bases short, with 13 bases between. CDR3: CASSLEGVESSYEQYF. The CDR3 nucleotides are TGTGCCAGCAGCTTGGAAGGGGTTGAGAGCTCCTACGAGCAGTACTTC.

The CDR3 DNA follows: TGCGCCAGCAGCCAGTTTTGGGGGCAAGGCTATGGCTACACCTTC. Amino acids: CASSQFWGQGYGYTF. V and J are TRBV4-3 and TRBJ1-2, with D perhaps matching TRBD1 (6 bases). V gave up 3 bases and J gave up 4 bases, with 15 bases separating them. The CDR3 contains 15 residues. Germline V gene data show CDR1 as LGHNA and CDR2 as YSLEER.

This clone was observed a single time. The V gene is TRBV6-5, the J gene TRBJ1-1, with D perhaps matching TRBD1 (5 bases). The CDR3 is 15 amino acids. Trimming removed 2 bases from V and 9 bases from J, with 19 bases in between. Germline V gene lookup returns CDR1 MNHEY and CDR2 SVGAGI. CDR3 residues: CASSYPAGRLRKAFF. The CDR3 region has the DNA TGTGCCAGCAGTTACCCGGCAGGGAGGTTAAGGAAAGCTTTCTTT.